This T cell receptor beta chain emerged from a study of blood T cell repertoires in COVID-19. About the study: PBMCs, B-cell-depleted T cells, or T cells were the source of the cDNA or gDNA that made up the material.

Which cohort a participant joined came from the clinical history participants gave. Clones were read by immunoSEQ multiplex PCR, and TCRdb kept only the in-frame ones, dropping some. Of under 500,000 clones listed, roughly nine tenths are singletons. From germline, CDR1 is MNHNY and CDR2 SVGAGI (reference sequence). V lost 4 bases and J lost 5, with 14 bases in between. The CDR3 runs to 14 residues. The table lists this clone with a count of one. The sequenced sample consisted of PBMCs or T cells enriched from blood (not recorded which). The genes are TRBV6-6 and TRBJ1-1, with unresolved D. This clonotype originated in a man between 25 and 39 years old who had recovered from COVID-19. The CDR3 nucleotides read TGTGCCAGCAGTTCCGCAGGCCCGGGAACTGAAGCTTTCTTT. Residues: CASSSAGPGTEAFF.